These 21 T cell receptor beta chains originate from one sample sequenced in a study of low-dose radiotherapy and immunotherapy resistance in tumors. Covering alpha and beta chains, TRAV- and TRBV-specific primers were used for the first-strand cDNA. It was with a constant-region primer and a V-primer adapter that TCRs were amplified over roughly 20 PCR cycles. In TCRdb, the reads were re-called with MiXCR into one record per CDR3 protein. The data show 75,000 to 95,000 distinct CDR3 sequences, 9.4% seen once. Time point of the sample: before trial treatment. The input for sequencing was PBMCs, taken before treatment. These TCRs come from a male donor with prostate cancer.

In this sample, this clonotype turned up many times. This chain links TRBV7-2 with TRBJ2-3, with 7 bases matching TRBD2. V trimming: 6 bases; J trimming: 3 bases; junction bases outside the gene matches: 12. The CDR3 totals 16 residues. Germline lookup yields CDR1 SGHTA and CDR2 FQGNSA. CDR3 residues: CASRGIGGSSTDTQYF. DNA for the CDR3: TGTGCCAGCAGGGGGATTGGCGGGAGTTCGACAGATACGCAGTATTTT.

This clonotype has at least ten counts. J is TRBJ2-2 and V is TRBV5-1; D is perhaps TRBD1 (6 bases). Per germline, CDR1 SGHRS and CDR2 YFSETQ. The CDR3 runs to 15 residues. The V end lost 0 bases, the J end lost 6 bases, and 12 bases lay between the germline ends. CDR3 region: CASSLDRAVAGELFF. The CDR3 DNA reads TGCGCCAGCAGCTTGGACAGGGCAGTTGCCGGGGAGCTGTTTTTT.

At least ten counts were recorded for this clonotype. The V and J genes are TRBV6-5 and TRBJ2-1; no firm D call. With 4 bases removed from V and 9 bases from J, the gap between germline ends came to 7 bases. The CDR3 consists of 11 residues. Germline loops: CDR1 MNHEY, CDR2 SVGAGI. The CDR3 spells CASSLGFEQFF. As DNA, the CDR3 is TGTGCCAGCAGTTTGGGTTTTGAGCAGTTCTTC.

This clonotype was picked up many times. The CDR3 DNA follows: TGTGCCAGCAGTGTAGGACAGGGGGCCTACGAGCAGTACTTC. Amino acids: CASSVGQGAYEQYF. The chain uses TRBV28 and TRBJ2-7; TRBD1 matches at 10 bases. The CDR3 extends over 14 amino acids. CDR1 is MDHEN and CDR2 is SYDVKM in the germline V gene. With V trimmed by 5 bases and J by 2 bases, 3 bases remained unmatched.

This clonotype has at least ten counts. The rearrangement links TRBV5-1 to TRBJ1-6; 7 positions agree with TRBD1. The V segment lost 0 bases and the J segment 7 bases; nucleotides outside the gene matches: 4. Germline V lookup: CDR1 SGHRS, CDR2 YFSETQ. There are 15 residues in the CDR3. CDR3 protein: CASSLDRGRNSPLHF. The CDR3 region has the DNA TGCGCCAGCAGCTTGGATAGGGGGCGGAATTCACCCCTCCACTTT.

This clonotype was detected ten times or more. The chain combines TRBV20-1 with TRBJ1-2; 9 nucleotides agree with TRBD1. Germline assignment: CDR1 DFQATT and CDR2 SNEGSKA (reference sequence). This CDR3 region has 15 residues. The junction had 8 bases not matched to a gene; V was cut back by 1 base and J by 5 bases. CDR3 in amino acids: CSARVGTGSRYGYTF. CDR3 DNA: TGCAGTGCTAGAGTCGGGACAGGGTCTCGATATGGCTACACCTTC.

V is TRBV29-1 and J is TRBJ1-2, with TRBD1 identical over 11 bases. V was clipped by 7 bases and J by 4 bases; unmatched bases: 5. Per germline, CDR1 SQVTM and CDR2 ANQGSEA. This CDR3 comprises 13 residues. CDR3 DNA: TGCAGCGCATGGGACAGGGGGACCTATGGCTACACCTTC. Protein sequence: CSAWDRGTYGYTF. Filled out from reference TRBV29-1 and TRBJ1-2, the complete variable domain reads SAVISQKPSRDICQRGTSLTIQCQVDSQVTMMFWYRQQPGQSLTLIATANQGSEATYESGFVIDKFPISRPNLTFSTLTVSNMSPEDSSIYLCSAWDRGTYGYTFGSGTRLTVV.

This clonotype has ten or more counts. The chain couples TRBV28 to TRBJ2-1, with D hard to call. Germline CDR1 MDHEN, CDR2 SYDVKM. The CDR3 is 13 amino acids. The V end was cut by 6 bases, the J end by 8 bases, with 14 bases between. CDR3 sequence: CASRVESGDEQFF. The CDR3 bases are TGTGCCAGCAGGGTAGAGAGTGGGGATGAGCAGTTCTTC.

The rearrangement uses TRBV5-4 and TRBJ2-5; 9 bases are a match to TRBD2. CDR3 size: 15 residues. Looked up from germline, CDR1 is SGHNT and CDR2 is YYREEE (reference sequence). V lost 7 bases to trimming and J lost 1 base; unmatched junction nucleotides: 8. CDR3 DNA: TGTGCCAGCTTGGCAAGTAGCGGGAGCCAAGAGACCCAGTACTTC. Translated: CASLASSGSQETQYF.

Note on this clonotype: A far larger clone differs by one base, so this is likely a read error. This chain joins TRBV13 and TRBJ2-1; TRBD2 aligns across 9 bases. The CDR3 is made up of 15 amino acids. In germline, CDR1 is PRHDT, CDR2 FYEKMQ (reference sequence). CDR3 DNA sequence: TGTGCCAGCAGTCGGGCGGGAGGGCCCTACAGTGAGCAGTTCTTC. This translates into CASSRAGGPYSEQFF. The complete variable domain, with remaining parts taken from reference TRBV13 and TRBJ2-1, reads AAGVIQSPRHLIKEKRETATLKCYPIPRHDTVYWYQQGPGQDPQFLISFYEKMQSDKGSIPDRFSAQQFSDYHSELNMSSLELGDSALYFCASSRAGGPYSEQFFGPGTRLTVL.

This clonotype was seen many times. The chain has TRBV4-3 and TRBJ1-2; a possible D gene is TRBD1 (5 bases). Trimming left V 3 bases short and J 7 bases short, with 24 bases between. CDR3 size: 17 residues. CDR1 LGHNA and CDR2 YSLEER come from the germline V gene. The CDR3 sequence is CASSHVQGREVIGGYTF. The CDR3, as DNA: TGCGCCAGCAGCCATGTTCAAGGCAGGGAAGTAATAGGTGGCTACACCTTC.

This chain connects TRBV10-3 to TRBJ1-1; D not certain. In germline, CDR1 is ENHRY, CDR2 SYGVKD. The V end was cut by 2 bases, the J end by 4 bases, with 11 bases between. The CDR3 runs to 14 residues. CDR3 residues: CAISETSTGTEAFF. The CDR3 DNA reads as TGTGCCATCAGTGAGACCTCTACTGGCACTGAAGCTTTCTTT.

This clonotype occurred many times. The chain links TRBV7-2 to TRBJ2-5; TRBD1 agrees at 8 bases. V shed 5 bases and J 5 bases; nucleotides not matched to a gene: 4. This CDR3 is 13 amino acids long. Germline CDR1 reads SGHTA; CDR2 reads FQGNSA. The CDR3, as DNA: TGTGCCAGCAGCATGGACAGGGTGGAGACCCAGTACTTC. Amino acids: CASSMDRVETQYF.

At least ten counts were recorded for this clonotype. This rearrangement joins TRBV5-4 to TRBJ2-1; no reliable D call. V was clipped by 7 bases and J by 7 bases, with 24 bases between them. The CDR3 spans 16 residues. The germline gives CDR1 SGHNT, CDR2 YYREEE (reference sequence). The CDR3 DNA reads TGTGCCAGCGCGCCCTTACCGATGGATCGGACGAATGAGCAGTTCTTC. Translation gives CASAPLPMDRTNEQFF.

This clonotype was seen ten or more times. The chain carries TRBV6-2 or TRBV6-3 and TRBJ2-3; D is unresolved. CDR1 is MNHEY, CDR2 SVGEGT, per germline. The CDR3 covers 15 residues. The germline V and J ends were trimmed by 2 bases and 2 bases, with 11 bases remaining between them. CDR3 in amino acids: CASSYVAGFTDTQYF. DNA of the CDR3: TGTGCCAGCAGTTACGTGGCCGGTTTCACAGATACGCAGTATTTT.

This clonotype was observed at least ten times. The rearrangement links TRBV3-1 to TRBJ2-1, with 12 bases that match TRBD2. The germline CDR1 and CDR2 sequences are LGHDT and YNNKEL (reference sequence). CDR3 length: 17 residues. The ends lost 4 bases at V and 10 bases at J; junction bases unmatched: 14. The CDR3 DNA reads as TGTGCCAGCAGCCCTACAAGGGCTAGCGGGAGGGGAGGAGAGCAGTTCTTC. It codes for CASSPTRASGRGGEQFF.

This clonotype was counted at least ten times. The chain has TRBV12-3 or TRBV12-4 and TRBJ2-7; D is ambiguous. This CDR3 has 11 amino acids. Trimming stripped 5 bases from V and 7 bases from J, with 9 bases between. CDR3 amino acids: CASSPAREQYF. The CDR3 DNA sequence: TGTGCCAGCAGTCCCGCGCGGGAGCAGTACTTC.

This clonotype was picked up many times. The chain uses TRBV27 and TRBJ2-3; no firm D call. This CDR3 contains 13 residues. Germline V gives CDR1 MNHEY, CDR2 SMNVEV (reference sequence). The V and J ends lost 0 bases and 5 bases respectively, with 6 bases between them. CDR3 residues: CASSLSTEDTQYF. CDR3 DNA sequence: TGTGCCAGCAGTTTATCGACCGAAGATACGCAGTATTTT.

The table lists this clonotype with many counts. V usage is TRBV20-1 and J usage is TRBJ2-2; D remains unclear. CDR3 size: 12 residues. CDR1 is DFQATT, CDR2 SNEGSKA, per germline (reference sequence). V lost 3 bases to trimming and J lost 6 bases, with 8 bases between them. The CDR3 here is CSASNGPGELFF. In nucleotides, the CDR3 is TGCAGTGCTAGTAACGGTCCCGGGGAGCTGTTTTTT.

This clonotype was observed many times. This CDR3 is CASSIFTAEYNEQFF. The DNA for the CDR3 is TGTGCCAGTAGTATTTTTACAGCCGAATACAATGAGCAGTTCTTC. The chain employs TRBV19 and TRBJ2-1, with unresolved D. The germline CDR1 and CDR2 sequences are LNHDA and SQIVND (reference sequence). V shed 3 bases and J shed 4 bases, with 13 bases lying between them. There are 15 residues in the CDR3. The variable domain in full, completed from reference TRBV19 and TRBJ2-1, reads DGGITQSPKYLFRKEGQNVTLSCEQNLNHDAMYWYRQDPGQGLRLIYYSQIVNDFQKGDIAEGYSVSREKKESFPLTVTSAQKNPTAFYLCASSIFTAEYNEQFFGPGTRLTVL.

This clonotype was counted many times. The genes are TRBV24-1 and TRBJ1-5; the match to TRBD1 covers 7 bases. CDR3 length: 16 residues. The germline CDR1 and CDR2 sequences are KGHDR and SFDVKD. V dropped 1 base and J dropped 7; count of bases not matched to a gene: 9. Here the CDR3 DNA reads TGTGCCACCAGTGATTTTCAACAGGGGAGTTACCAGCCCCAGCATTTT. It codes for CATSDFQQGSYQPQHF.